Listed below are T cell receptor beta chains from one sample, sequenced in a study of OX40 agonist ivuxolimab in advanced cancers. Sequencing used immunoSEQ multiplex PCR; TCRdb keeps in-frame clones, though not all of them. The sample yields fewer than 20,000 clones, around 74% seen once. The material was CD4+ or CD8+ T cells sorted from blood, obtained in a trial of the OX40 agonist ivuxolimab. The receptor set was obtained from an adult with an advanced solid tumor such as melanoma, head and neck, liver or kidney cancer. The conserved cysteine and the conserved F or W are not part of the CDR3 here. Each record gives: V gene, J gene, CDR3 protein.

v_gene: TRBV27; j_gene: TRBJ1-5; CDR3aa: ASSLDVMGSQPQH
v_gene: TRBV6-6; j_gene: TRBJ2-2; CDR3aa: ASSYSGTGLAGELF
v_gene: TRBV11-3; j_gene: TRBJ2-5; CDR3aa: ASSQWTQETQY
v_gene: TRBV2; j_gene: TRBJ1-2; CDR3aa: ASSDGEKVVDYT
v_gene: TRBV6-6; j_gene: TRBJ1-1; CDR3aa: ASGGGTEAF
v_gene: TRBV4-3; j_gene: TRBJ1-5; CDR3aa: ASSPGTGYNQPQH
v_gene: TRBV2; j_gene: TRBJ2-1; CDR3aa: AGPGTLSGHEQF
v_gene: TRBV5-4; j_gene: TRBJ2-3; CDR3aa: ASSYTGFSTDTQY
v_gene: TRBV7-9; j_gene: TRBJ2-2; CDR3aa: ASSLSRVPNTGELF
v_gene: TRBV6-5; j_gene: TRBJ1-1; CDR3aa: ASSYTGTVMNTEAF
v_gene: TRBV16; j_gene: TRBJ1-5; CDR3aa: ASSVIESNQPQH
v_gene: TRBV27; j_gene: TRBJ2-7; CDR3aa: ASSLSAGRVEQN
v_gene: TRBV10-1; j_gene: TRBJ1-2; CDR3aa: ASSELYWTANYGYT
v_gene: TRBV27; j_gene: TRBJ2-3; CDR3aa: ASSPGSYPDTQY
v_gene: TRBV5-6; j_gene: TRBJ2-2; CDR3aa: ASSPEPGRLFANTGELF
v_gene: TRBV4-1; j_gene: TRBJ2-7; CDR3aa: ASSQGYGVAEQY
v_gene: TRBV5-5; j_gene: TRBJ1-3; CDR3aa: ASSLTTAGNTIY
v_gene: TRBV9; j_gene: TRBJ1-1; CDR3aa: ASSVGSVGNTEAF
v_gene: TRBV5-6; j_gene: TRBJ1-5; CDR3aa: ASSLAGRGNQPQH
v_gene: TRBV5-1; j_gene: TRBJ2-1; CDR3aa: ASSLNGNEQF
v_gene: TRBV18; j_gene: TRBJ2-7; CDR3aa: ASSPGLLSYEQY
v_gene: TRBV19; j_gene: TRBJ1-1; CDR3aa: ASSIRLNTEAF
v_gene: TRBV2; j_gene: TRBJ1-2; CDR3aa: ASTEPEGALGGYT
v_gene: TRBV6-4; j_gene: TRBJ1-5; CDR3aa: ASVFRGALVQPQH
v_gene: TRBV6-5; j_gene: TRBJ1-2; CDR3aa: ASSWMGSDYGYT
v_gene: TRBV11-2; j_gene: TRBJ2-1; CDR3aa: ANGQGAFNEQF
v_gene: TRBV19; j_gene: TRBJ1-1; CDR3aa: ASSAYGNTEAF
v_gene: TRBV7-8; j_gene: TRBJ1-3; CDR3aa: ASSLVPSGNTIY
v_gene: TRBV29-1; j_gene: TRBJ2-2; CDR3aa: SVDIPSGGDTGELF
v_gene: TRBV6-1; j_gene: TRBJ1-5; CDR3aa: ASSENPGQGFPQH
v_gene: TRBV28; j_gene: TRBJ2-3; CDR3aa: ASRFGVVGTDTQY
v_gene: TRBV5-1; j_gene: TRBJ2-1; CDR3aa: ASSHFAISSDNEQF
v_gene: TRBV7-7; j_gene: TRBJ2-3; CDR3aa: ASSLSLGSTDTQY
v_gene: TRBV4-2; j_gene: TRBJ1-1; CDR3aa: ASSQERGTEAF
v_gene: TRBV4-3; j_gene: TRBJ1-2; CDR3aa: ASSQSLSSADGYT
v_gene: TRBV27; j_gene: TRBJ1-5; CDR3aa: ASRTGAFNQPQH
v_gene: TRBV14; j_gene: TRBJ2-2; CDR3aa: ASSQDDLAEGTGELF
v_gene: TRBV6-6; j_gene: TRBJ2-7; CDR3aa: ASSPWDSTYEQY
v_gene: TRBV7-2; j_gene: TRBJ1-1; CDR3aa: ASSHINTEAF
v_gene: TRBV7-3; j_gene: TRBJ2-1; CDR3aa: ASSLTWGDEQF
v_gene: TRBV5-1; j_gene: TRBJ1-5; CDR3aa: ASRDGFNQPQH
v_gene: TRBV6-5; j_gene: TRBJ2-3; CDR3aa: ASSYGPLADTQY
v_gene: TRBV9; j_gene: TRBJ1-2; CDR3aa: ASSAGPPHGYT
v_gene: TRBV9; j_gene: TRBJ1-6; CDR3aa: ASSEQGGNSPLH
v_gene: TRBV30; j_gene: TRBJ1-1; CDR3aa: AWSTGTGGTEAF
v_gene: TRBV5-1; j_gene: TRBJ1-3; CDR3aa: ASSNPPGQAQSGGNTIY
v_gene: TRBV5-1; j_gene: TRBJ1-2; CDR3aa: ASSSGGQGYGYT
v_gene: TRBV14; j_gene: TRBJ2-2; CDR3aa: ASSQFWDRHTGELF
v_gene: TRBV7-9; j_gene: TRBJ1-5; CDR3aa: ASSQGSIHQPQH